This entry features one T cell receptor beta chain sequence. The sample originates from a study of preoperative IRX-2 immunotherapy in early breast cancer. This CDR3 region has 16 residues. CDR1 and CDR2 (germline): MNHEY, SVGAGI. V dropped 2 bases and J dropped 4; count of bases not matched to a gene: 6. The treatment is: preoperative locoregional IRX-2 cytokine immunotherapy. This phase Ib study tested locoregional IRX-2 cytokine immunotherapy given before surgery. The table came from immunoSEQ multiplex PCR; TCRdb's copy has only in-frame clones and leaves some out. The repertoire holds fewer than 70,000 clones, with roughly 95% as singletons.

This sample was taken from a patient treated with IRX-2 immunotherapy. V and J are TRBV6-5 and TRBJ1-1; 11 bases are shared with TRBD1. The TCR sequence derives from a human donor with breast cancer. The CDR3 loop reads CASSYLGTGGITEAFF. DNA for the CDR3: TGTGCCAGCAGTTACCTCGGGACAGGGGGAATCACTGAAGCTTTCTTT.